The clone carrying this TCR beta chain was picked up a small number of times. The antigen is undetermined. CDR3 length: 15 amino acids. The V end was cut by 6 bases, the J end by 0 bases, with 11 bases between. Germline values: CDR1 SGHTA, CDR2 FQGTGA. This entry belongs to a study of CD8 T cells in ankylosing spondylitis. TCRdb used MiXCR to reprocess the 5' RACE reads, holding one entry per CDR3 protein. In the table there are more than 650,000 distinct CDR3 sequences, roughly 10% of which are singletons. General observations from the study: Significant enrichment of disease-linked clones was reportedly seen in matched ankylosing spondylitis synovial fluid. Characteristic of ankylosing spondylitis blood, it appeared, was a TCR beta motif comprising roughly 8 highly homologous variants.

The origin of this receptor is a male donor with ankylosing spondylitis. The sequencing input was blood, either unsorted or a sorted T cell fraction (not recorded which). The chain recombines TRBV7-3 with TRBJ2-2, with a weak D call TRBD1 (6 bases). The DNA for the CDR3 is TGTGCCAGCAGTCCATGGGGGCCGAACACCGGGGAGCTGTTTTTT. It codes for CASSPWGPNTGELFF.